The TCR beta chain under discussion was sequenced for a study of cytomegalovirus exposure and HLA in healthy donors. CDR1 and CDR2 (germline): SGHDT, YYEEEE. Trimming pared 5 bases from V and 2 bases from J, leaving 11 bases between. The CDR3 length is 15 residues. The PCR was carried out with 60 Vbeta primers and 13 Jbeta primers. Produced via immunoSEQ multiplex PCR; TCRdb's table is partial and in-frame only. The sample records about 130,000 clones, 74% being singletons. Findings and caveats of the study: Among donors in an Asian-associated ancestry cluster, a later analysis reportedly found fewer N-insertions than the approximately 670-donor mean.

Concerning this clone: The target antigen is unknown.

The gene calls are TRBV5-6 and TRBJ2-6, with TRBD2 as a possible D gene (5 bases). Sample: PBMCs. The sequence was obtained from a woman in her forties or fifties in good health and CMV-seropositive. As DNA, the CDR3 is TGTGCCAGCAGGGGCGGGCGGCCTGGGGCCAACGTCCTGACTTTC. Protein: CASRGGRPGANVLTF.